One and the same sample provided the 17 T cell receptor beta chains below, sequenced in a study. TCRdb's table, derived via immunoSEQ multiplex PCR, lists solely in-frame clones and lacks some. The sample shows about 68,000 clones, around 93% of them seen only once. Material: PBMCs. Receptors were obtained from a man aged 40-49 years with rheumatoid arthritis.

The chain links TRBV7-3 to TRBJ2-1, with D uncertain. V dropped 6 bases and J dropped 6 bases, with 12 bases sitting between them. Germline values: CDR1 SGHTA, CDR2 FQGTGA. The CDR3 consists of 13 residues. CDR3: CASSLLQRNEQFF. CDR3 DNA sequence: TGTGCCAGCAGTCTTCTACAGCGCAATGAGCAGTTCTTC.

The chain couples TRBV7-3 to TRBJ1-1; D not resolved. The CDR3 sequence is 13 residues long. Per germline, CDR1 SGHTA and CDR2 FQGTGA. Trimming took off 2 bases at V and 7 bases at J, with 11 bases between the two ends. CDR3 nucleotides: TGTGCCAGCAGCTTATTGGGGAAGGGTGAAGCTTTCTTT. Its protein product is CASSLLGKGEAFF.

The chain joins TRBV19 to TRBJ1-3; unclear D gene. CDR1 is LNHDA, CDR2 SQIVND, per germline (reference sequence). Trimming shortened V by 7 bases and J by 0 bases, and 10 bases separated the two germline ends. The CDR3 spans 14 residues. CDR3 nucleotides: TGTGCCAGTAACACGGACTCCTCTGGAAACACCATATATTTT. It is translated as CASNTDSSGNTIYF.

The chain has TRBV29-1 and TRBJ2-2, with TRBD1 matching over 7 bases. This CDR3 contains 14 residues. J was trimmed by 3 bases and V by 7 bases; bases with no gene match: 8. Per germline, CDR1 SQVTM and CDR2 ANQGSEA. CDR3 loop: CSAFNRGDTGELFF. CDR3 in DNA: TGCAGCGCTTTCAACAGGGGAGACACCGGGGAGCTGTTTTTT.

The chain uses TRBV28 and TRBJ2-2; D not resolved. The V end lost 7 bases, the J end lost 1 base, and 7 bases lay between the germline ends. This CDR3 is 13 amino acids long. Germline V gene lookup returns CDR1 MDHEN and CDR2 SYDVKM. The DNA of the CDR3 is TGTGCCAGCATCGCCGGGAACACCGGGGAGCTGTTTTTT. It yields the protein CASIAGNTGELFF. The full variable domain, its missing parts supplied by reference TRBV28 and TRBJ2-2, is DVKVTQSSRYLVKRTGEKVFLECVQDMDHENMFWYRQDPGLGLRLIYFSYDVKMKEKGDIPEGYSVSREKKERFSLILESASTNQTSMYLCASIAGNTGELFFGEGSRLTVL.

The chain has TRBV21-1 and TRBJ2-5; the table's D call of TRBD2 was not tested on the DNA. TRBV21-1 is a pseudogene segment. This CDR3 spans 18 amino acids. The CDR3 spells CASSPQRASGKREETQYF. CDR3 sequence (DNA): TGTGCCAGCAGCCCCCAAAGGGCAAGCGGGAAGCGCGAAGAGACCCAGTACTTC.

The rearrangement links TRBV28 to TRBJ2-7, with a weak D call TRBD1 (6 bases). The germline CDR1 and CDR2 sequences are MDHEN and SYDVKM. Trimming removed 6 bases at V and 7 bases at J, with 10 bases between. This CDR3 region has 11 residues. CDR3 protein: CASRGALEQYF. CDR3 in DNA: TGTGCCAGCAGGGGGGCGCTGGAGCAGTACTTC.

The chain uses TRBV24-1 and TRBJ2-3; D may be TRBD1 (6 bases). The V and J ends lost 3 bases and 5 bases respectively, with 17 bases between them. The CDR3 extends over 16 amino acids. The germline V gene encodes CDR1 KGHDR and CDR2 SFDVKD. CDR3 DNA sequence: TGTGCCACCAGTGATCCGACAGGCCTGCTGCGAGATACGCAGTATTTT. Translated: CATSDPTGLLRDTQYF.

The genes are TRBV11-2 and TRBJ1-1; 10 positions agree with TRBD1. The germline V gene has CDR1 SGHAT and CDR2 FQNNGV. The J segment lost 5 bases and the V segment lost 1 base, leaving 4 bases of the junction unmatched. The CDR3 covers 15 residues. The chain's CDR3 is CASSLGTGGFTEAFF. CDR3 nucleotide sequence: TGTGCCAGCAGCTTAGGGACAGGGGGGTTTACTGAAGCTTTCTTT.

The chain links TRBV20-1 to TRBJ2-2; TRBD1 aligns across 8 bases. The CDR3 contains 15 residues. Germline trimming cut 3 bases from V and 6 bases from J; bases unmatched to any gene: 9. Germline V lookup: CDR1 DFQATT, CDR2 SNEGSKA (reference sequence). The CDR3 spells CSASYGTGKAGELFF. CDR3 coding DNA: TGCAGTGCTAGTTACGGGACAGGAAAGGCCGGGGAGCTGTTTTTT.

The chain carries TRBV15 and TRBJ1-4, with D possibly TRBD1 on 6 matching bases. CDR1 is LNHNV, CDR2 YYDKDF, per germline (reference sequence). V was clipped by 7 bases and J by 7 bases, with 16 bases between them. The CDR3 has 14 amino acids. CDR3: CATTRGGLGEKLFF. DNA for the CDR3: TGTGCCACCACCCGAGGGGGGCTCGGTGAAAAACTGTTTTTT.

The chain combines TRBV30 with TRBJ2-7; no clear D. Trimming removed 0 bases at V and 3 bases at J, with 9 bases between. CDR1 is GTSNPN, CDR2 SVGIG, per germline (reference sequence). The CDR3 is made up of 13 amino acids. CDR3 sequence (DNA): TGTGCCTGGAGTGTGTCCCAGGTCTACGAGCAGTACTTC. Its translation is CAWSVSQVYEQYF.

The rearrangement uses TRBV2 and TRBJ1-6, with D maybe TRBD1 (5 bases). The CDR3 extends over 15 amino acids. V gave up 6 bases and J gave up 3 bases, with 12 bases separating them. Germline assignment: CDR1 SNHLY and CDR2 FYNNEI. CDR3 DNA: TGTGCCAGCAGAGTAGACAGAAACTATAATTCACCCCTCCACTTT. This gives the protein CASRVDRNYNSPLHF.

The V call is TRBV25-1, the J call TRBJ2-1, with D uncertain. CDR3 length: 14 residues. V was cut by 2 bases and J by 3 bases, with 8 bases left in between. CDR1 is MGHDK, CDR2 SYGVNS, per germline. The CDR3 here is CASSEGNGYNEQFF. The CDR3, as DNA: TGTGCCAGCAGTGAAGGTAACGGCTACAATGAGCAGTTCTTC.

The V gene is TRBV24-1, the J gene TRBJ2-5; TRBD2 matches at 8 bases. V was clipped by 2 bases and J by 1 base; unmatched bases: 2. The CDR3 spans 15 residues. From germline, CDR1 is KGHDR and CDR2 SFDVKD. CDR3 sequence reads: CATSDYTSGQETQYF. CDR3 coding DNA: TGTGCCACCAGTGATTATACTAGCGGCCAAGAGACCCAGTACTTC.

As DNA, the CDR3 is TGTGCCACCTCTGGGAACCTCGTCTCCTACGAGCAGTACTTC. Encoded protein: CATSGNLVSYEQYF. The rearrangement uses TRBV7-3 and TRBJ2-7; no clear D. V dropped 10 bases and J dropped 0 bases, with 16 bases sitting between them. This CDR3 has 14 residues. CDR1 is SGHTA and CDR2 is FQGTGA in the germline V gene.

This clone was seen just once. The V call is TRBV28, the J call TRBJ1-1; D may be TRBD1 (6 bases). This CDR3 comprises 18 residues. V was clipped by 6 bases and J by 6 bases, with 29 bases between them. Germline V gene sequence: CDR1 MDHEN, CDR2 SYDVKM. This CDR3 reads CASSTYYPGAPETPEAFF. In DNA form, the CDR3 reads TGTGCCAGCAGCACATATTATCCGGGGGCGCCCGAGACCCCTGAAGCTTTCTTT.